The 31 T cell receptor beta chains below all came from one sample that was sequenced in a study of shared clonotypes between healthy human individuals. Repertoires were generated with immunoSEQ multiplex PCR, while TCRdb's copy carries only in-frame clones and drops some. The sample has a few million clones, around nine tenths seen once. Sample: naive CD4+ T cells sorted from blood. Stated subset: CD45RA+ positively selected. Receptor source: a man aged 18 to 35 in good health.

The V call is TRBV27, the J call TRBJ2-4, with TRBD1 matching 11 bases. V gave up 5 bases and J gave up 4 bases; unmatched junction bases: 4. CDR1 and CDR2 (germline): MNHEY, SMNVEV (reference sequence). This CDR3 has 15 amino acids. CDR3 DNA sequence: TGTGCCAGCAGTCGGACAGGGGGCAATAAAAACATTCAGTACTTC. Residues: CASSRTGGNKNIQYF.

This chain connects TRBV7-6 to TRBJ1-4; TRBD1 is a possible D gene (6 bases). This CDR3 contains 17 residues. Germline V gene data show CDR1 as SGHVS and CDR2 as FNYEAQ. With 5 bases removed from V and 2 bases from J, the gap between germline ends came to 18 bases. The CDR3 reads CASSLSKVGGTNEKLFF. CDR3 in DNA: TGTGCCAGCAGCCTTTCTAAGGTGGGGGGCACTAATGAAAAACTGTTTTTT.

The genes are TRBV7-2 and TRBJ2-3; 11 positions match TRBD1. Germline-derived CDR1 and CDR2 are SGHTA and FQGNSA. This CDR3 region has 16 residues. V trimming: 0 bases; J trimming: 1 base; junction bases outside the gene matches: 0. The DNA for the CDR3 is TGTGCCAGCAGCTTAGCGGGACAGGGGGGCACAGATACGCAGTATTTT. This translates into CASSLAGQGGTDTQYF.

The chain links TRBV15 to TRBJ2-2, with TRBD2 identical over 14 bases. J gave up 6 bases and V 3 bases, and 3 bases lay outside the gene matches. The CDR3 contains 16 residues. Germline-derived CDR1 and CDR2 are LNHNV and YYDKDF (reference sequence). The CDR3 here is CATSSGTSGSPGELFF. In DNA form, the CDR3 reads TGTGCCACCAGCAGTGGGACTAGCGGGAGCCCCGGGGAGCTGTTTTTT.

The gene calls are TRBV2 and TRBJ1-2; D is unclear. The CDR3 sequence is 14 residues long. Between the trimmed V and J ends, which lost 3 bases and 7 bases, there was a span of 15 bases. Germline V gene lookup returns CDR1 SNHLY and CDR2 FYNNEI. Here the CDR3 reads CASSEELPNSGYTF. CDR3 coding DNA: TGTGCCAGCAGTGAGGAGCTCCCAAACAGTGGCTACACCTTC.

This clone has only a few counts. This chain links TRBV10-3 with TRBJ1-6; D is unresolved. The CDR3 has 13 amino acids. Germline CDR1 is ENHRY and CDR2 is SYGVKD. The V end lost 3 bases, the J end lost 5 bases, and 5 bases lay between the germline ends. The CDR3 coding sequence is TGTGCCATCAGTGAAACAAATAATTCACCCCTCCACTTT. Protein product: CAISETNNSPLHF.

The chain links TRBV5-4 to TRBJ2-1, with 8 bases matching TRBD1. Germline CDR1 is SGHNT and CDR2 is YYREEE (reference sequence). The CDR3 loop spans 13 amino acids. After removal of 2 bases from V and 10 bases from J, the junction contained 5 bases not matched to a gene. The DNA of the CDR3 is TGTGCCAGCAGCTTAACCGGGACAGGCGAGCAGTTCTTC. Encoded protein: CASSLTGTGEQFF.

The CDR3: CASSPASGALYGYTF. The CDR3 DNA is TGTGCCAGCAGCCCCGCCTCAGGGGCTCTCTATGGCTACACCTTC. V is TRBV9 and J is TRBJ1-2; TRBD1 is a possible D gene (6 bases). Germline CDR1 SGDLS, CDR2 YYNGEE. CDR3 length: 15 amino acids. Deletions cut 4 bases from V and 4 bases from J, with 17 bases between. Supplemented by reference TRBV9 and TRBJ1-2, the full variable domain reads DSGVTQTPKHLITATGQRVTLRCSPRSGDLSVYWYQQSLDQGLQFLIQYYNGEERAKGNILERFSAQQFPDLHSELNLSSLELGDSALYFCASSPASGALYGYTFGSGTRLTVV.

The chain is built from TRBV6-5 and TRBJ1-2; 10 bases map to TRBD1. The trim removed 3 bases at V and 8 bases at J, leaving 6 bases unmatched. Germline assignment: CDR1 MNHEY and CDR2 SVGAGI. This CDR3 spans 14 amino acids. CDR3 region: CASSYMTGGGGYTF. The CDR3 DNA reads TGTGCCAGCAGTTATATGACAGGGGGCGGCGGCTACACCTTC.

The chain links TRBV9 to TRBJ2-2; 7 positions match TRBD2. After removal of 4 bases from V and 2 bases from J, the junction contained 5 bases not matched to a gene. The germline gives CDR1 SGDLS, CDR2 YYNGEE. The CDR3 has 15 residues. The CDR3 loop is CASSTSGANTGELFF. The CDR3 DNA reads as TGTGCCAGCAGCACAAGCGGGGCAAACACCGGGGAGCTGTTTTTT.

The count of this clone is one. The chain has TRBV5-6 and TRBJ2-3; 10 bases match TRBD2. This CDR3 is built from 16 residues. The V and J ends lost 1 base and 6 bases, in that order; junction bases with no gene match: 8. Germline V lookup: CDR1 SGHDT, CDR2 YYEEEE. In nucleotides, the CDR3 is TGTGCCAGCAGCTTGAGCCAGCGGGGGGGGAAGGATACGCAGTATTTT. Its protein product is CASSLSQRGGKDTQYF.

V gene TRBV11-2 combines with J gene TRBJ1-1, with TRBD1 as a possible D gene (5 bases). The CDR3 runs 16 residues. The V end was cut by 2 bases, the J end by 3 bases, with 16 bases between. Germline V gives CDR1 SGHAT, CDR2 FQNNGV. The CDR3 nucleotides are TGTGCCAGCAGCTTATGGGGCGGTCCGCTTGACACTGAAGCTTTCTTT. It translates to CASSLWGGPLDTEAFF.

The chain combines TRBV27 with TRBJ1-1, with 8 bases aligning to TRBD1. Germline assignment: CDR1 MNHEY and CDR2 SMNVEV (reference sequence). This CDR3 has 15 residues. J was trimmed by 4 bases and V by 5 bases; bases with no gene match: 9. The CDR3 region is CASSADRGKFTEAFF. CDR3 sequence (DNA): TGTGCCAGCAGTGCCGACAGGGGTAAATTCACTGAAGCTTTCTTT.

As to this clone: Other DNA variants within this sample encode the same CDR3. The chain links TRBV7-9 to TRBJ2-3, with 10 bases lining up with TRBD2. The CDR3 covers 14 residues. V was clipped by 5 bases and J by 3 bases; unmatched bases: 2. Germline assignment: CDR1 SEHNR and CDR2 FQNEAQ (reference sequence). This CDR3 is CASSLSGGTDTQYF. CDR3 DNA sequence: TGTGCCAGCAGCCTTAGCGGGGGGACAGATACGCAGTATTTT.

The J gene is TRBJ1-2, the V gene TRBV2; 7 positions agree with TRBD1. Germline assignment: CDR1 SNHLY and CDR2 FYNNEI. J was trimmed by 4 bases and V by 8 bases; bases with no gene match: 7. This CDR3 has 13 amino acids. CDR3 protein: CASHRDSSYGYTF. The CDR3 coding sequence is TGTGCCAGCCACCGGGACAGCTCCTATGGCTACACCTTC. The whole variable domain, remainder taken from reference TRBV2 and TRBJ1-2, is EPEVTQTPSHQVTQMGQEVILRCVPISNHLYFYWYRQILGQKVEFLVSFYNNEISEKSEIFDDQFSVERPDGSNFTLKIRSTKLEDSAMYFCASHRDSSYGYTFGSGTRLTVV.

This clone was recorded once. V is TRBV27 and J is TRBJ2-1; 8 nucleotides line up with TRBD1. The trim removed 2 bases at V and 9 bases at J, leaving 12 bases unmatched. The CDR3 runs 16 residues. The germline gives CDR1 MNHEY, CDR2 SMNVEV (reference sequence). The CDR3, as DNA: TGTGCCAGCAGTTTAACGAGGACAGGGTTTGACGGTGAGCAGTTCTTC. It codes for CASSLTRTGFDGEQFF.

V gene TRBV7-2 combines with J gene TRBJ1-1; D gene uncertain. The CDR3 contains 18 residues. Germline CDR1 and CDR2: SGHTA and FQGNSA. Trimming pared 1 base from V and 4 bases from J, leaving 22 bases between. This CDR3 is CASSLEEWWEGKGTEAFF. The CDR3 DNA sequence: TGTGCCAGCAGCTTAGAGGAATGGTGGGAGGGAAAAGGCACTGAAGCTTTCTTT.

The CDR3 loop is CASTPLGQKEGEQYF. The CDR3 nucleotides are TGTGCCAGCACCCCTCTGGGACAGAAGGAGGGGGAGCAGTACTTC. The chain couples TRBV6-5 to TRBJ2-7; D might be TRBD1 (7 bases). The CDR3 spans 15 residues. Trimming left V 7 bases short and J 7 bases short, with 23 bases between. Germline V gene lookup returns CDR1 MNHEY and CDR2 SVGAGI.

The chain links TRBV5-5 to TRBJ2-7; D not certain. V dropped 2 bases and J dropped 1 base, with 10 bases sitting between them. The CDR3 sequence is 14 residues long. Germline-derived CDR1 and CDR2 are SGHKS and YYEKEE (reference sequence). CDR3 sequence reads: CASSFTARSYEQYF. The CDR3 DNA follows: TGTGCCAGCAGCTTTACGGCACGTTCCTACGAGCAGTACTTC.

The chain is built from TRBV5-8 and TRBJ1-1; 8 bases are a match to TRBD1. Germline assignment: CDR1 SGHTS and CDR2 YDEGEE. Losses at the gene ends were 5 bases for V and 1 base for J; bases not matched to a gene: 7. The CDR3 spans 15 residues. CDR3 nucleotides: TGTGCCAGCAGAATGGAGGACAGGGAGAACACTGAAGCTTTCTTT. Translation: CASRMEDRENTEAFF.

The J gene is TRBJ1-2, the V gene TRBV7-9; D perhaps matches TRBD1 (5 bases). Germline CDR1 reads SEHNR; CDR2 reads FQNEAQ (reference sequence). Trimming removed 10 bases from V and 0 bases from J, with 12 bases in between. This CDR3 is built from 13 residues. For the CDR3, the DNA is TGTGCCATACGACAGCTAGCTAACTATGGCTACACCTTC. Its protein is CAIRQLANYGYTF.

The CDR3 sequence: CASSSKSVNNEQFF. As DNA, the CDR3 is TGCGCCAGCAGCTCCAAATCGGTAAACAATGAGCAGTTCTTC. The chain combines TRBV5-1 with TRBJ2-1; no clear D gene. The CDR3 sequence is 14 residues long. Germline CDR1 is SGHRS and CDR2 is YFSETQ. The V and J ends lost 3 bases and 5 bases respectively, with 12 bases between them.

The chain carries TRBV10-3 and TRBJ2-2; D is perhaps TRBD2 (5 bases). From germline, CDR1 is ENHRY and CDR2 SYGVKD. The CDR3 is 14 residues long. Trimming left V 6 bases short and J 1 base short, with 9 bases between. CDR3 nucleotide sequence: TGTGCCATCAGCCCCGGGATGAACACCGGGGAGCTGTTTTTT. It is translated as CAISPGMNTGELFF.

The CDR3 coding sequence is TGCGCCAGCAGCCAGCTAGCGGAGCTCTACAATGAGCAGTTCTTC. Protein sequence: CASSQLAELYNEQFF. V is TRBV5-1 and J is TRBJ2-1; 7 positions agree with TRBD2. The CDR3 is 15 residues long. Germline V lookup: CDR1 SGHRS, CDR2 YFSETQ. The junction had 7 bases not matched to a gene; V was cut back by 4 bases and J by 3 bases.

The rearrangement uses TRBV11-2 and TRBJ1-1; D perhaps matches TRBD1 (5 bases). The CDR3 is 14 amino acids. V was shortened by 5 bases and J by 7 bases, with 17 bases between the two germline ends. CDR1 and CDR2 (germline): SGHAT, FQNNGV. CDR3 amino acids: CASSIGGTRFEAFF. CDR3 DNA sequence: TGTGCCAGCAGCATTGGCGGGACGAGGTTTGAAGCTTTCTTT. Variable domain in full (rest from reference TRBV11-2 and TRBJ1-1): EAGVAQSPRYKIIEKRQSVAFWCNPISGHATLYWYQQILGQGPKLLIQFQNNGVVDDSQLPKDRFSAERLKGVDSTLKIQPAKLEDSAVYLCASSIGGTRFEAFFGQGTRLTVV.

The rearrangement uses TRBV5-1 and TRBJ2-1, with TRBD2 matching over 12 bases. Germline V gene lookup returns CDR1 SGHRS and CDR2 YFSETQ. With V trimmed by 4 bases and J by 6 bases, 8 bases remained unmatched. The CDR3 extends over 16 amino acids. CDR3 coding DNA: TGCGCCAGCAGCCTGACTAGCGGGGGTCCCGGCAATGAGCAGTTCTTC. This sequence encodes CASSLTSGGPGNEQFF.

CDR3: CAWSRGRGYTF. In nucleotides, the CDR3 is TGTGCCTGGAGTCGGGGGCGCGGCTACACCTTC. The chain carries TRBV30 and TRBJ1-2; possibly TRBD1 for D (6 bases). Germline V gene data show CDR1 as GTSNPN and CDR2 as SVGIG (reference sequence). V shed 2 bases and J shed 8 bases, with 9 bases lying between them. The CDR3 loop spans 11 amino acids.

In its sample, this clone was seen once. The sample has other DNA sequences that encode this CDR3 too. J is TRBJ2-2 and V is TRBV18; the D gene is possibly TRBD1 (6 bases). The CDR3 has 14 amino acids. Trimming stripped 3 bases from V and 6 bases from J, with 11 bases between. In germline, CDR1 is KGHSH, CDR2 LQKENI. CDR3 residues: CASSPQGRAGELFF. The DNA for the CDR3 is TGTGCCAGCTCACCTCAGGGGCGCGCCGGGGAGCTGTTTTTT.

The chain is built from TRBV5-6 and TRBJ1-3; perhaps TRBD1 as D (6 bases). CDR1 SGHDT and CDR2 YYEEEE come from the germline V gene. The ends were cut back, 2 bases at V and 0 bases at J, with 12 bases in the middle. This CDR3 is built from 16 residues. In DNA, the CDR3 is TGTGCCAGCAGCTTTCGGGGGCCATCCTCTGGAAACACCATATATTTT. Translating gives CASSFRGPSSGNTIYF. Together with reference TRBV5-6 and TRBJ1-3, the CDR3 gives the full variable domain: DAGVTQSPTHLIKTRGQQVTLRCSPKSGHDTVSWYQQALGQGPQFIFQYYEEEERQRGNFPDRFSGHQFPNYSSELNVNALLLGDSALYLCASSFRGPSSGNTIYFGEGSWLTVV.

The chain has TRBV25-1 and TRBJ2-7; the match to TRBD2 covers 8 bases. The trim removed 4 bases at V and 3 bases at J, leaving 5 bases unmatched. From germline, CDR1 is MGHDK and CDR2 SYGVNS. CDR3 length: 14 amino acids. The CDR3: CASSASGSIYEQYF. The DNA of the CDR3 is TGTGCCAGCAGTGCGAGCGGGAGTATCTACGAGCAGTACTTC.

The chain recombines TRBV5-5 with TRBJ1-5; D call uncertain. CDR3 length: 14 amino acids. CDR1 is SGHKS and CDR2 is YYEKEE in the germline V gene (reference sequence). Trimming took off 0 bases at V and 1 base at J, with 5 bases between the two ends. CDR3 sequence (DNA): TGTGCCAGCAGCTTGGGGGAGAGCAATCAGCCCCAGCATTTT. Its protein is CASSLGESNQPQHF.